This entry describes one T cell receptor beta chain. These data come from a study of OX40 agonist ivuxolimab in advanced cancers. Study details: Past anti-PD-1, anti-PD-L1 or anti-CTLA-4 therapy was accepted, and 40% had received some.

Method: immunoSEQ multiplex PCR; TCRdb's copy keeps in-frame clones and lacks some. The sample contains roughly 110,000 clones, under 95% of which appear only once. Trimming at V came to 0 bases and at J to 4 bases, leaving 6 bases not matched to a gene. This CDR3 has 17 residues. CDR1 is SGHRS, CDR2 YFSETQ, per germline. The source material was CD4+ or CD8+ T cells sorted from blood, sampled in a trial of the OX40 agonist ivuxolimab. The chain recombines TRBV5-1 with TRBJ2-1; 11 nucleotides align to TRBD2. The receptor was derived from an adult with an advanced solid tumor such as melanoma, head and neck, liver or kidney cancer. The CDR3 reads CASSLAGGLADYNEQFF. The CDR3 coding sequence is TGCGCCAGCAGCTTGGCAGGGGGACTAGCGGATTACAATGAGCAGTTCTTC.